The sequence of this TCR beta chain was determined in a study of T cell changes during pregnancy in multiple sclerosis. CDR1 KGHSH and CDR2 LQKENI come from the germline V gene. The length of the CDR3 is 13 residues. With 3 bases clipped from V and 5 bases from J, the junction kept 1 base outside the gene matches. Profiled with immunoSEQ multiplex PCR; TCRdb holds only in-frame clones, not every one. This sample has around 40,000 clones, with roughly 91% found just once. The rearrangement uses TRBV18 and TRBJ1-5; 7 bases are a match to TRBD1. This sample comprised CD4+ T cells from peripheral blood mononuclear cells, obtained in the third trimester of pregnancy. This TCR came from a female donor with multiple sclerosis, enrolled in a pregnancy study. This chain's CDR3 is CASSPQGDQPQHF. The CDR3 region has the DNA TGTGCCAGCTCACCCCAGGGGGATCAGCCCCAGCATTTT.